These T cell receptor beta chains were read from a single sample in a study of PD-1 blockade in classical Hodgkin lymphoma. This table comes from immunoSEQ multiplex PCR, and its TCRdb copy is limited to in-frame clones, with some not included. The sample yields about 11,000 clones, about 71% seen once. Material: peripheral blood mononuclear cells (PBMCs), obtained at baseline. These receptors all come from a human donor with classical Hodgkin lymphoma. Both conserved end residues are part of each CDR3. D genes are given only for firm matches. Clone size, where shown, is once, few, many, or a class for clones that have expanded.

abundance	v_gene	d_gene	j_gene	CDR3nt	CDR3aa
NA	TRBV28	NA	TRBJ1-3	TGTGCCAGCAGTTTATTAGCCGGGTATGGAAACACCATATATTTT	CASSLLAGYGNTIYF
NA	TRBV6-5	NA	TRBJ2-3	TGTGCCAGCAGTTACCAGGTGACCCAAACAGATACGCAGTATTTT	CASSYQVTQTDTQYF
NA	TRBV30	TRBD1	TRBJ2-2	TGTGCCTGGACCAACAGGGGGTTGAGCACCGGGGAGCTGTTTTTT	CAWTNRGLSTGELFF
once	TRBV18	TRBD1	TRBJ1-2	TGTGCCAGCTCACGAGGGACAGGGGGCTATGGCTACACCTTC	CASSRGTGGYGYTF
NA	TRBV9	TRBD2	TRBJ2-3	TGTGCCAGCAGCGTAGCTCTCTCTAGCGGGCGAGTAACAGATACGCAGTATTTT	CASSVALSSGRVTDTQYF
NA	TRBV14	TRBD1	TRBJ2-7	TGTGCCAGCAGCCAAGGGGGGACAGGGATTTCCTACGAGCAGTACTTC	CASSQGGTGISYEQYF
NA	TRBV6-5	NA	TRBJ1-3	TGTGCCAGCAGTGGGGTCGTGGATGGAAACACCATATATTTT	CASSGVVDGNTIYF
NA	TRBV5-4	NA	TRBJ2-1	TGTGCCAGCAGCTTGGCCCAGGGGCGGGGAGGCAATGAGCAGTTCTTC	CASSLAQGRGGNEQFF
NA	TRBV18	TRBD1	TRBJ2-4	TGTGCCAGCTCACCTTCCGGGACAGGGGTCGGCATTCAGTACTTC	CASSPSGTGVGIQYF
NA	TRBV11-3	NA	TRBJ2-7	TGTGCCAGCGGGGACACCGCCTACGAGCAGTACTTC	CASGDTAYEQYF
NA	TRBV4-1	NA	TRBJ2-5	TGCGCCAGCAGCCGTCAGGGTAGGATGGAGACCCAGTACTTC	CASSRQGRMETQYF
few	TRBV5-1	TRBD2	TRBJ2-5	TGCGCCAGCAGCTCTAGCGGGGGCGCACAATCCCAGTACTTC	CASSSSGGAQSQYF
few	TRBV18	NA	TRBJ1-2	TGTGCCAGCTCACCATCTCAGGGGAACTATGGCTACACCTTC	CASSPSQGNYGYTF
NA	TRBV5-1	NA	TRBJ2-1	TGCGCCAGCAGCGCATCCTCCTACAATGAGCAGTTCTTC	CASSASSYNEQFF
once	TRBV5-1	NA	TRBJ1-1	TGCGCCAGCAGCCCCGGGTTGTACATGAACACTGAAGCTTTCTTT	CASSPGLYMNTEAFF
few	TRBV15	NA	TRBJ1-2	TGTGCCACCAGCAAAGGGAGAAGTCCTAAGCTCGACTATGGCTACACCTTC	CATSKGRSPKLDYGYTF
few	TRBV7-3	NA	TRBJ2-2	TGTGCCAGCAGCCCTCCGATGGGGGAGCTGTTTTTT	CASSPPMGELFF
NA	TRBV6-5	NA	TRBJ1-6	TGTGCCAGCGCCAGGGGAAATTCACCCCTCCACTTT	CASARGNSPLHF
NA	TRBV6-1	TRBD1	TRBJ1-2	TGTGCCAGCAGTGAATACGGACAGGACTATGGCTACACCTTC	CASSEYGQDYGYTF
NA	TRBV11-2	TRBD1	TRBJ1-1	TGTGCCAGCAGCTTGGAGCAGGGGGCCGGTGAAGCTTTCTTT	CASSLEQGAGEAFF
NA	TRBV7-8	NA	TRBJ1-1	TGTGCCAGCAGCTTAGTGAGGACGAAAACTGAAGCTTTCTTT	CASSLVRTKTEAFF
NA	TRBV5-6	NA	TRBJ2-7	TGTGCCAGCAGCTTGCGCGGCACCTACGAGCAGTACTTC	CASSLRGTYEQYF
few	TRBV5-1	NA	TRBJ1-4	TGCGCCAGCACCCCCAGCGGATCAACTAATGAAAAACTGTTTTTT	CASTPSGSTNEKLFF
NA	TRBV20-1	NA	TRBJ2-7	TGCAGTGCCTCTCGTACCTACGAGCAGTACTTC	CSASRTYEQYF
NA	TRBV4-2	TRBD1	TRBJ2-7	TGTGCCAGCAGCCAAGAGCAGGGGACAGGGGCTTACGAGCAGTACTTC	CASSQEQGTGAYEQYF
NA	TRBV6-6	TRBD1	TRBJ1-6	TGTGCCAGCAGTAGGACAGGGACCTATAATTCACCCCTCCACTTT	CASSRTGTYNSPLHF
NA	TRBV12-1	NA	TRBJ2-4	TGTGCCAGCAGCTGCACGGGACTCGCCAAAAACATTCAGTACTTC	CASSCTGLAKNIQYF
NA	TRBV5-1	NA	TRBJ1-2	TGCGCCAGCAGCTCCGGGTTGGGCAGCGTTAACTATGGCTACACCTTC	CASSSGLGSVNYGYTF
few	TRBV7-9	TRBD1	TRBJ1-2	TGTGCCAGCAGCCTGCAGGGGGCGGGCGGCTACACCTTC	CASSLQGAGGYTF
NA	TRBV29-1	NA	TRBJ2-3	TGCAGTACCCGGGTAGGGTCTAGCACAGATACGCAGTATTTT	CSTRVGSSTDTQYF
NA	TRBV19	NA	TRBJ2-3	TGTGCCAGTAGTCGGGGGGAGGGGGCAGATACGCAGTATTTT	CASSRGEGADTQYF
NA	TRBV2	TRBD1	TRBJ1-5	TGTGCCAGCAGTATCGACAGGGCCCAGCCCCAGCATTTT	CASSIDRAQPQHF